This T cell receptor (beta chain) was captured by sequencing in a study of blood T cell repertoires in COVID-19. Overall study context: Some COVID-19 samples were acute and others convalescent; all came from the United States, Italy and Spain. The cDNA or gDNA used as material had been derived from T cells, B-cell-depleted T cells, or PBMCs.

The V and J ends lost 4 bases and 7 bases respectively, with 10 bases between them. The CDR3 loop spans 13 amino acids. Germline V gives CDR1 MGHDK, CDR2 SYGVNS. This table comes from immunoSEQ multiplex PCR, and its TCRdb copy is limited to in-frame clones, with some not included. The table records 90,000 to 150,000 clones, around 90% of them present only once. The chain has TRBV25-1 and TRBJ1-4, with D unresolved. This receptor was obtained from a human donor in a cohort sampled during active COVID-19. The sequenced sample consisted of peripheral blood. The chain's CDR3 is CASSGTISEKLFF. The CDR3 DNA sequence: TGTGCCAGCAGTGGAACTATCAGTGAAAAACTGTTTTTT.